The clone carrying this T cell receptor beta chain was counted only a few times. Its specificity is unknown. Generated by immunoSEQ multiplex PCR, the TCRdb table keeps only in-frame clones and is missing some. The table lists roughly 84,000 clones, 87% of them singletons. These data originate in a study of T cell responses to AZD1222 COVID-19 vaccine. Study-level points and caveats: A rise in Spike-specific TCR breadth and depth followed two AZD1222 doses. Spike-wide vaccine-associated CD4 TCRs dominated at 160-218 and 743-854. There were mostly white British donors and more females than males, and clonal diversity was possibly underestimated.

Second doses at about 4 or about 12 weeks were pooled. This receptor was identified in an adult who received the AZD1222 COVID-19 vaccine. Source: peripheral blood, taken 28 days after the second AZD1222 dose.

The CDR3 spells CASSEQAWGEGEETQYF. The DNA of the CDR3 is TGTGCCAGCAGTGAACAGGCTTGGGGGGAAGGTGAAGAGACCCAGTACTTC. The V gene is TRBV6-1, the J gene TRBJ2-5; D possibly corresponds to TRBD2 (6 bases). The CDR3 has 17 residues. V was clipped by 2 bases and J by 3 bases, with 19 bases between them. CDR1 is MNHNS, CDR2 SASEGT, per germline.